The following is a TCR beta chain sequence with its context. The data were obtained in a study of cytomegalovirus exposure and HLA in healthy donors. Use of 60 Vbeta and 13 Jbeta primers characterized the PCR. Original analysis: Per a later analysis, the number of unique TCR beta chains was approximately 73 million, of which around 10 million were shared. Data came from immunoSEQ multiplex PCR; TCRdb stores just in-frame clones and leaves some out. The DNA was the basis for D and trimming; V, J and clone size are from that table. The data hold about 110,000 clones, with 80% to 85% observed a single time. The CDR3 totals 17 residues. Germline CDR1 reads ENHRY; CDR2 reads SYGVKD. Trimming pared 3 bases from V and 1 base from J, leaving 18 bases between.

The chain combines TRBV10-3 with TRBJ1-2, with a possible D match to TRBD1 (5 bases). The source material was PBMCs. This receptor was taken from a man younger than 45 in good health and CMV-seropositive. This CDR3 reads CAISDPGAAPLNYGYTF. As DNA, the CDR3 is TGTGCCATCAGTGATCCTGGGGCAGCCCCGCTTAACTATGGCTACACCTTC.